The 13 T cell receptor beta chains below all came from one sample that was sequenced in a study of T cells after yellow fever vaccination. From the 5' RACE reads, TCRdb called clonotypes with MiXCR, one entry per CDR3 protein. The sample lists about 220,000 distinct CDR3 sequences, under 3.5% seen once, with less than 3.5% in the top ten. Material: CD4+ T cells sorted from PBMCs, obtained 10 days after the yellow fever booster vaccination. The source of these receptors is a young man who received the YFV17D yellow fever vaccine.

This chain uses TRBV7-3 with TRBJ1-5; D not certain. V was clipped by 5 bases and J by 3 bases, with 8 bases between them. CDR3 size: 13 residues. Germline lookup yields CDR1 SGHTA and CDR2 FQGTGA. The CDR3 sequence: CASSINNNQPQHF. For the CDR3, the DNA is TGTGCCAGCAGCATAAATAACAATCAGCCCCAGCATTTT.

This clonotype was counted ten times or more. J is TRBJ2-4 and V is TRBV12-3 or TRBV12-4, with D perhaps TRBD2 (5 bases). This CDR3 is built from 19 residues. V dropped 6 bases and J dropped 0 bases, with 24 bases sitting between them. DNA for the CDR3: TGTGCCAGCAGCCCCTATCTTTTAGTTGGAGGTTTAGCCAAAAACATTCAGTACTTC. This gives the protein CASSPYLLVGGLAKNIQYF.

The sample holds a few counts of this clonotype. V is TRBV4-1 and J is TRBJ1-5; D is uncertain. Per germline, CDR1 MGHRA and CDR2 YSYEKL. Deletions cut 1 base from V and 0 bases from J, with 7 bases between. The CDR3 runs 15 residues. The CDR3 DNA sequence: TGCGCCAGCAGCCAAGTCGCTGTTAGCAATCAGCCCCAGCATTTT. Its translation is CASSQVAVSNQPQHF.

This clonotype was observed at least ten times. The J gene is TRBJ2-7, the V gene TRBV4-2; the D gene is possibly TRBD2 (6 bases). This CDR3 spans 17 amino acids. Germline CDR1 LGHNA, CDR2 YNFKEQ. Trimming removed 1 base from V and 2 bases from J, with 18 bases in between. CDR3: CASSQGLAAGTAYEQYF. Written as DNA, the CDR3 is TGTGCCAGCAGCCAAGGCCTGGCGGCGGGGACCGCCTACGAGCAGTACTTC.

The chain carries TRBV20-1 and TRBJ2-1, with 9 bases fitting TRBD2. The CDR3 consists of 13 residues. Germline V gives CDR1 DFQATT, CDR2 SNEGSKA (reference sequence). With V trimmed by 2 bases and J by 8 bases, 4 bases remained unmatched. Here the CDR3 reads CSARRASGDEQFF. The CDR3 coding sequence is TGCAGTGCTAGAAGGGCTAGCGGGGATGAGCAGTTCTTC.

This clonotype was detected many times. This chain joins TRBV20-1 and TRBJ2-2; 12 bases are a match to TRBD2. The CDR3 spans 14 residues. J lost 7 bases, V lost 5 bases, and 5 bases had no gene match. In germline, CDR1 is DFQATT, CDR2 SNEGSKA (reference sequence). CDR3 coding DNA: TGCAGTGCTCCTAGCGGGGGGGCCGACGGGGAGCTGTTTTTT. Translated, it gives CSAPSGGADGELFF.

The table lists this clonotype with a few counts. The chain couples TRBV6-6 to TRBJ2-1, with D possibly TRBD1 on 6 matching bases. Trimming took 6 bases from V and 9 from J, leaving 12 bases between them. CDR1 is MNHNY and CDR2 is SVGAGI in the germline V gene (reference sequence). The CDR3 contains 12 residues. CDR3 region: CASRQGMGEQFF. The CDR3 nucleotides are TGTGCCAGCAGACAGGGAATGGGTGAGCAGTTCTTC.

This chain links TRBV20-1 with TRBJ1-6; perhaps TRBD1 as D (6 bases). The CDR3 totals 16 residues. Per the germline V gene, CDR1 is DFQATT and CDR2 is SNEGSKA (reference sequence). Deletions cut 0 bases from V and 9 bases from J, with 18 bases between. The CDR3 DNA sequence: TGCAGTGCTAGAGAGTTACCTTTAAGGGGGGTTTCACCCCTCCACTTT. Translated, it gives CSARELPLRGVSPLHF.

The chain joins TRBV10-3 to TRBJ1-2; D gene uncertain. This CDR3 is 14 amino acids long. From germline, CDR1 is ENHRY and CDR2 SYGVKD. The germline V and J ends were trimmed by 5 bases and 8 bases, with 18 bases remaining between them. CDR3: CAISPGLPNRGYTF. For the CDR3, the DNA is TGTGCCATCAGTCCGGGCCTCCCTAATCGGGGCTACACCTTC.

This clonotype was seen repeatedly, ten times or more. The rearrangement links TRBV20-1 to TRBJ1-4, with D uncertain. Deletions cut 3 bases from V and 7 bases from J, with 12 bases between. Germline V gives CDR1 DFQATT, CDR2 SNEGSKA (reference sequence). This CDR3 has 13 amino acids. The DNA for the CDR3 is TGCAGTGCTAGGCTAGGGTTTGGTGAAAAACTGTTTTTT. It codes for CSARLGFGEKLFF.

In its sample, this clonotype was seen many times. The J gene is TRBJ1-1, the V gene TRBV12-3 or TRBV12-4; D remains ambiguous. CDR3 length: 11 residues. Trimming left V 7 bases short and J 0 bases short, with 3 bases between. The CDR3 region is CASKMNTEAFF. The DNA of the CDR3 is TGTGCCAGCAAGATGAACACTGAAGCTTTCTTT.

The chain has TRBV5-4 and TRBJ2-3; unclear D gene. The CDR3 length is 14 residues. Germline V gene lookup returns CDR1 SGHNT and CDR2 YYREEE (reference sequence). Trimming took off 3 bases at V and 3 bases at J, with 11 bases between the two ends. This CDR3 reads CASSSGSSTDTQYF. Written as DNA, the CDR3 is TGTGCCAGCAGCTCGGGCTCCTCGACAGATACGCAGTATTTT.

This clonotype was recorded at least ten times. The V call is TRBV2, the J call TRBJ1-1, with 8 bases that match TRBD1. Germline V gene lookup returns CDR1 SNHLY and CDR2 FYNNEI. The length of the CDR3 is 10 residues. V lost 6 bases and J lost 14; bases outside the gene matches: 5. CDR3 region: CASRSAGGFF. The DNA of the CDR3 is TGTGCCAGCAGATCGGCAGGGGGCTTCTTT.